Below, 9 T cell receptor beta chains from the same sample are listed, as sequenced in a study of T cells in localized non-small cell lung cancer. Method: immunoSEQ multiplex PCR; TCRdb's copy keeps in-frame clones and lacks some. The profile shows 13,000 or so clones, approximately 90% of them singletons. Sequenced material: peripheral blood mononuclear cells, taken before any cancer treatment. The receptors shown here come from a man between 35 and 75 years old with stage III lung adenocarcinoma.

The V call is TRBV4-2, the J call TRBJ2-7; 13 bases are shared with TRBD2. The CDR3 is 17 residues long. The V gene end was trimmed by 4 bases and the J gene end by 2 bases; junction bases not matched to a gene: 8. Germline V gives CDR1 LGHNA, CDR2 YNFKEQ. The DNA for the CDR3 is TGTGCCAGCAGCCGCCATGGGACTAGCGGGACCCCCTACGAGCAGTACTTC. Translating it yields CASSRHGTSGTPYEQYF.

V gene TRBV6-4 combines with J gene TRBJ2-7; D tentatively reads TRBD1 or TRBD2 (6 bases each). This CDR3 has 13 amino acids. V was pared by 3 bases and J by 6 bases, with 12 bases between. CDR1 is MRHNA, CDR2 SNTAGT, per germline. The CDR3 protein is CASSDQQGGEQYF. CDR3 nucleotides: TGTGCCAGCAGTGATCAACAGGGAGGCGAGCAGTACTTC.

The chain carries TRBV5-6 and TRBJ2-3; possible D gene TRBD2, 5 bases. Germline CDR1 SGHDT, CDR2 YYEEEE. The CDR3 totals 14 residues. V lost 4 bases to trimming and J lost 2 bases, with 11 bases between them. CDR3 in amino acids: CASSASGNTDTQYF. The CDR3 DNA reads TGTGCCAGCAGCGCCAGCGGAAACACAGATACGCAGTATTTT.

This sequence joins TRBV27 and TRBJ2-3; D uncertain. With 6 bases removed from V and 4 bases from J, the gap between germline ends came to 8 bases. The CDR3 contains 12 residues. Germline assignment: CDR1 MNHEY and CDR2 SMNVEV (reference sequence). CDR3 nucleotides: TGTGCCAGCAGCCCTCGGGCAGATACGCAGTATTTT. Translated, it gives CASSPRADTQYF.

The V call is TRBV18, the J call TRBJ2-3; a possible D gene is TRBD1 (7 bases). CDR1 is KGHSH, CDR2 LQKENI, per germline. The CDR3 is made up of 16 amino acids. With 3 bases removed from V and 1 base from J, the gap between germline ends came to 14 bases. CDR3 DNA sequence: TGTGCCAGCTCACCCGCTCAGGGGGGACGCACAGATACGCAGTATTTT. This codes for CASSPAQGGRTDTQYF.

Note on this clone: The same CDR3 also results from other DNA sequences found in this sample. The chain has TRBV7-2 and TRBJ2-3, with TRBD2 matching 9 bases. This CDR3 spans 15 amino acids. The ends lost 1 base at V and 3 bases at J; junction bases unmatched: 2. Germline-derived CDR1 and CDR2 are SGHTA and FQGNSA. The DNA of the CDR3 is TGTGCCAGCAGCTTAGAGGCGGGAGGGACAGATACGCAGTATTTT. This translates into CASSLEAGGTDTQYF.

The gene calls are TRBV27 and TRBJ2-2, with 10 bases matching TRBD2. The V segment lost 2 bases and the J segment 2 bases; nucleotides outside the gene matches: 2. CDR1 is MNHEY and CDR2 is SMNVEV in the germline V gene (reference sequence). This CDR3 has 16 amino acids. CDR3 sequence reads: CASSLRLAGNTGELFF. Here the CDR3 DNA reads TGTGCCAGCAGTTTACGACTAGCGGGTAACACCGGGGAGCTGTTTTTT.

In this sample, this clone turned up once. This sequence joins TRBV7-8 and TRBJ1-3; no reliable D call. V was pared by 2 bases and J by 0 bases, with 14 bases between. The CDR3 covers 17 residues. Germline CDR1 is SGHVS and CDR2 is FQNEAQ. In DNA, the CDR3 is TGTGCCAGCAGCTTATCCCTCGCCGGTAGCTCTGGAAACACCATATATTTT. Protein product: CASSLSLAGSSGNTIYF.

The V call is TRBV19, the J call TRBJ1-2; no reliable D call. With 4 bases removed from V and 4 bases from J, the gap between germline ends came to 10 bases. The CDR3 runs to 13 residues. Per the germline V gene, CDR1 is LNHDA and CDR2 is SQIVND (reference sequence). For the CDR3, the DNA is TGTGCCAGTAGTACAGGAAATATCTATGGCTACACCTTC. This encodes CASSTGNIYGYTF.